The T cell receptor (beta chain) described here comes from a study of CD8 T cells in ankylosing spondylitis. Study-wide findings and caveats: Among TCR beta sequences, a motif of several highly homologous variants appeared characteristic of ankylosing spondylitis blood.

With 3 bases removed from V and 9 bases from J, the gap between germline ends came to 16 bases. Germline values: CDR1 SGHDT, CDR2 YYEEEE. The CDR3 sequence is 14 residues long. Via MiXCR, TCRdb re-called the 5' RACE reads, giving one row per CDR3 protein. The profile shows fewer than 550,000 distinct CDR3 sequences, approximately 5.3% of them singletons. This clonotype came up many times. Its antigen is still unknown. The TCR was taken from a male donor with ankylosing spondylitis. This chain joins TRBV5-6 and TRBJ2-1; D is unclear. The sample taken for sequencing was blood, either unsorted or a sorted T cell fraction (not recorded which). The CDR3 reads CASSSNPRVGEQFF. Here the CDR3 DNA reads TGTGCCAGCAGCTCGAACCCTCGAGTTGGTGAGCAGTTCTTC.